This TCR beta chain was identified in a study of blood T cell repertoires in COVID-19. TCRdb's copy holds only in-frame clones and misses some; the assay was immunoSEQ multiplex PCR. Of roughly 49,000 clones in the sample, 85% to 90% are singletons; the top ten hold about 25%. The V gene lost 5 bases and the J gene lost 1 base, with 11 bases spanning the gap. CDR3 length: 14 residues. Germline V lookup: CDR1 MDHEN, CDR2 SYDVKM. The sequence was obtained from a human donor in a cohort sampled during active COVID-19. The V call is TRBV28, the J call TRBJ1-2, with a tentative D call TRBD1 (5 bases). The sample comprised peripheral blood. The chain's CDR3 is CASSGDGSNYGYTF. For the CDR3, the DNA is TGTGCCAGCAGTGGGGACGGGAGTAACTATGGCTACACCTTC.